Described below is a single T cell receptor (beta chain) sequence and its context. Antigen specificity is unknown. The data derive from a study of T cell repertoires in cytomegalovirus infection. TCRdb independently ran MiXCR on the reads; one entry per CDR3 protein. The data hold 27,000 or so distinct CDR3 sequences, with around 19% observed a single time. This CDR3 comprises 12 residues. From germline, CDR1 is SEHNR and CDR2 FQNEAQ (reference sequence). The V end was cut by 1 base, the J end by 6 bases, with 6 bases between. The receptor was derived from a human donor in good health (CMV status not recorded). Some clones in this sample may be carry-over from other donors' samples. The V and J genes are TRBV7-9 and TRBJ1-2, with D unclear. The sample here was CD8+ T cells from cultured PBMCs, taken from culture after CMV antigen stimulation. Written as DNA, the CDR3 is TGTGCCAGCAGCTTAGACGGGAATGGCTACACCTTC. Encoded protein: CASSLDGNGYTF.